This TCR beta chain was sequenced for a study of T cell responses to AZD1222 COVID-19 vaccine. The overall study: Timing groups of about 4 and about 12 weeks for second doses were pooled. Points from the study as a whole: Mapped onto spike, vaccine-associated CD4 TCRs spanned it and were dominant at 160-218 and 743-854.

On this clone itself: What it recognizes is unknown.

Sequencing used immunoSEQ multiplex PCR; TCRdb keeps in-frame clones, though not all of them. The sample lists some 120,000 clones, 90% occurring once. The CDR3 loop spans 13 amino acids. The germline V gene has CDR1 SEHNR and CDR2 FQNEAQ (reference sequence). Trimming pared 1 base from V and 3 bases from J, leaving 7 bases between. The sequence was collected from an adult in good health. The source material was peripheral blood, sampled on day 0 of AZD1222 vaccination. The V call is TRBV7-9, the J call TRBJ2-7; no firm D call. The CDR3 DNA reads as TGTGCCAGCAGCTTAGGTCGGGTCTACGAGCAGTACTTC. Amino acid sequence: CASSLGRVYEQYF.